The T cell receptor (beta chain) described here comes from a study of blood T cell repertoires in COVID-19. As for the study in general: COVID-19 samples from acute and convalescent phases originated in the United States, Italy and Spain. PBMCs, B-cell-depleted T cells, or T cells were the source of the cDNA or gDNA that made up the material.

Clinical histories supplied by participants themselves formed the basis of cohort assignment. As handled by the study authors: Amplified reference gene primers provided the basis for estimating nucleated cell counts. Assay: immunoSEQ multiplex PCR; the TCRdb copy retains only in-frame clones and omits some. That table supplies the V and J calls and clone size; D and trimming were determined from the DNA. Of roughly 240,000 clones in the sample, approximately 90% were seen once. The CDR3 has 16 residues. From germline, CDR1 is MGHRA and CDR2 YSYEKL. Trimming removed 4 bases from V and 0 bases from J; junction bases left unmatched: 8.

The gene calls are TRBV4-1 and TRBJ1-1; 7 bases are shared with TRBD1. Sequenced: PBMCs or T cells enriched from blood (not recorded which). The sequence came from a man in his fifties or sixties who had been exposed to COVID-19. The CDR3 region is CASSPGQNLMNTEAFF. The DNA for the CDR3 is TGCGCCAGCAGCCCGGGACAGAACTTAATGAACACTGAAGCTTTCTTT.